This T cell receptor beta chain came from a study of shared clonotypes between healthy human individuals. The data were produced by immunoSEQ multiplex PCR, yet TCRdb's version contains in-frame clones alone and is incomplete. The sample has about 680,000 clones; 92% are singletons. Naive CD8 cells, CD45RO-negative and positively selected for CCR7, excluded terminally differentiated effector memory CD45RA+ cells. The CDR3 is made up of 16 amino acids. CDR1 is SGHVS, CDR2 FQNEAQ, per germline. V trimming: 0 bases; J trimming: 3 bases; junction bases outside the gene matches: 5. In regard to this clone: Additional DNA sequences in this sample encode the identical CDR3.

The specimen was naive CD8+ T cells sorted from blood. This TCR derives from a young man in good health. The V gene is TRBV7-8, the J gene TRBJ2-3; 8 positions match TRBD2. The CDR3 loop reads CASSLASGSSTDTQYF. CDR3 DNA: TGTGCCAGCAGCTTAGCGAGCGGGAGTAGTACAGATACGCAGTATTTT.